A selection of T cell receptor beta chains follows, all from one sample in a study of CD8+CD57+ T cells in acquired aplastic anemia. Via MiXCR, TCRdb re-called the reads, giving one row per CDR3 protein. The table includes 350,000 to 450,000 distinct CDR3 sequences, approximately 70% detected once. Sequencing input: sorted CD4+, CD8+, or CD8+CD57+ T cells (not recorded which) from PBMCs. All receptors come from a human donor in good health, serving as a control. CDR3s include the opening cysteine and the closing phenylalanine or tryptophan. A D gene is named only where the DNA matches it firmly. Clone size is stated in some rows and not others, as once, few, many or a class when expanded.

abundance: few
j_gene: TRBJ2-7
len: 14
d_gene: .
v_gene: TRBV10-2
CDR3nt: TGCGCCAGCAGTCCCCTCGCCGGGACCTACGAGCAGTACTTC
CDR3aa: CASSPLAGTYEQYF

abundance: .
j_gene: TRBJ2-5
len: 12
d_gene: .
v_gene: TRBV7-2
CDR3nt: TGTGCCAGCAGCACTCGGTGGGAGACCCAGTACTTC
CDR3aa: CASSTRWETQYF

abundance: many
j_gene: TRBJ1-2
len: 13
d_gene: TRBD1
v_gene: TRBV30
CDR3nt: TGTGCCTGGAGGAAAACAGGGGGATCTGGCTACACCTTC
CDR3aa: CAWRKTGGSGYTF

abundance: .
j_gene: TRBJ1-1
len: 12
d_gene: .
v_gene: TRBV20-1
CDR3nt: TGCAGTGCCCTGGAAAGGAACACTGAAGCTTTCTTT
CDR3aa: CSALERNTEAFF

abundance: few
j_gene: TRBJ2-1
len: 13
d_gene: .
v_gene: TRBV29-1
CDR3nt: TGCAGCGTTGGGAGGGGGCACCCCGCGGAGCAGTTCTTC
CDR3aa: CSVGRGHPAEQFF

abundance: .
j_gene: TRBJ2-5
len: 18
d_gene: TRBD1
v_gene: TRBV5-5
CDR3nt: TGTGCCAGCAGCTTGCTCCGGAGACAGGGGGTGATTCAAGAGACCCGGTACTTC
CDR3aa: CASSLLRRQGVIQETRYF

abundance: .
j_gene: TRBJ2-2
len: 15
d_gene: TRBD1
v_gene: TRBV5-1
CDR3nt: TGCGCCAGCAGCCGAGCAGGGGGAGCCAGCGGGGAGCTGTTTTTT
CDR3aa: CASSRAGGASGELFF

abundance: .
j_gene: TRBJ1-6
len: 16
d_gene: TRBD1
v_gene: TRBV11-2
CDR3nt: TGTGCCAGCAGTGGGACAGTCGTCTCCTATAATTCACCCCTCCACTTT
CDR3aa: CASSGTVVSYNSPLHF

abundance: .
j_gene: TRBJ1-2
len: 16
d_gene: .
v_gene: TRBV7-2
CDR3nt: TGTGCCAGCAGCTTAGGGTCGGGCCAACCCCCTGGTGGCTACACCTTC
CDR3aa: CASSLGSGQPPGGYTF

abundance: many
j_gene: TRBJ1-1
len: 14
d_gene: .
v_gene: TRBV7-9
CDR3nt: TGTGCCAGCAGCTATCAAGGATCCAACACTGAAGCTTTCTTT
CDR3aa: CASSYQGSNTEAFF

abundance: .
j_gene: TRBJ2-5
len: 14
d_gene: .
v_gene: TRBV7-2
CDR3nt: TGTGCCAGCAGCTCCGCCGGGGTCGGGGGGACCCAGTACTTC
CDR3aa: CASSSAGVGGTQYF

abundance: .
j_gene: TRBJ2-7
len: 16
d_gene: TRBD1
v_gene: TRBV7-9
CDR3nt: TGTGCCAGCAGCTCAACAGACAGGGAATTCACCTACGAGCAGTACTTC
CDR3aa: CASSSTDREFTYEQYF

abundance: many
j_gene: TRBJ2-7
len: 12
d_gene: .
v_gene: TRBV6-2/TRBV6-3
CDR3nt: TGTGCCAGCAGGGACATACCCTACGAGCAGTACTTC
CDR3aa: CASRDIPYEQYF

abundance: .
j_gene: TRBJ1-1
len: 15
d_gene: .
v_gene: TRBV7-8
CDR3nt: TGTGCCAGCAGCGCAGCCCGGGCGGGTGGGGGTTACACTTTCTTT
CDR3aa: CASSAARAGGGYTFF

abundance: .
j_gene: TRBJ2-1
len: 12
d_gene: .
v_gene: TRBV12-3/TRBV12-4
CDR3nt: TGTGCCAGCAGCCTACCATCTCGTGAGCAGTTCTTC
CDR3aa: CASSLPSREQFF

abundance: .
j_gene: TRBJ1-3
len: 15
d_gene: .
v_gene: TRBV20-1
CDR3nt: TGCAGTGCTAGTGACAGGTCAGGGTGGGGAAACACCATATATTTT
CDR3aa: CSASDRSGWGNTIYF

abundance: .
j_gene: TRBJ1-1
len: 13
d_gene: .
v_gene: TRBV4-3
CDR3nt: TGCGCCAGCAGCCCGTCGAGGAACACTGAAGCTTCCTTT
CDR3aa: CASSPSRNTEASF

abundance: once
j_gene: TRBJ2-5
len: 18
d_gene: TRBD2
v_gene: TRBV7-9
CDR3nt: TGTGCCAGCAGCTTAGCGGGGACTAGCGGGGGGGCTGGAGAGACCCAGTACTTC
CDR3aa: CASSLAGTSGGAGETQYF

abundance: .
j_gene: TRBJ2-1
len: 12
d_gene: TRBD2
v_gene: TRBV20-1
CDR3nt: TGCAGTGCCGTTAGCGGGGGCAATGAGCAGTTCTTC
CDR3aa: CSAVSGGNEQFF

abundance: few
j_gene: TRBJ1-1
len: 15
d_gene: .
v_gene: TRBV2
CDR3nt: TGTGCCAGCGAGACAAACAGGGTCACGAACACTGAAGCTTTCTTT
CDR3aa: CASETNRVTNTEAFF

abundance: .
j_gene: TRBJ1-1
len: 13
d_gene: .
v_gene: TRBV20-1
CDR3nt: TGCAGCGCTGGGGGAGACGGTAGAAACAAAGCTTTCTTT
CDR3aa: CSAGGDGRNKAFF

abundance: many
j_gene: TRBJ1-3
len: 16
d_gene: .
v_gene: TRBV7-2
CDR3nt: TGTGCCAGCAGCCTACCCTTGCCGAGCTCTGGAAACACCATATATTTT
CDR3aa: CASSLPLPSSGNTIYF

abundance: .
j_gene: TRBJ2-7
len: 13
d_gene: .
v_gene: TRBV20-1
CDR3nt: TGCAGTGCTAGACCCAGCGGAGGGCACCAGCAGTACTTC
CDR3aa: CSARPSGGHQQYF

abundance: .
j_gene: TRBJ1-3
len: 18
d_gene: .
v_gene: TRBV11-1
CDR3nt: TGTGCCAGCAGCTCCTCTGAGGGCGGCAACCTCTCTGGAAACACCATATATTTT
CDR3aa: CASSSSEGGNLSGNTIYF

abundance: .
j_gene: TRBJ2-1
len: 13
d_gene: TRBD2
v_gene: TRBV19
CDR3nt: TGTGCCAGCCGGACTAGGAGTTCAAATGAGCAGTTCTTC
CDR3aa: CASRTRSSNEQFF

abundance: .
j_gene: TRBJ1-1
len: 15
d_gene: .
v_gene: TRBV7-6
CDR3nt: TGTGCCAGCAGCTCACCGGGGGGGCATGTCACTGAAGCTTTCTTT
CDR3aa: CASSSPGGHVTEAFF

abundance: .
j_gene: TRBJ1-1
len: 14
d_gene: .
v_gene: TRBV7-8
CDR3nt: TGTGCCAGCAGCGGCCTGACGGCGAACACTGGAGCTTTCTTT
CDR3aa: CASSGLTANTGAFF

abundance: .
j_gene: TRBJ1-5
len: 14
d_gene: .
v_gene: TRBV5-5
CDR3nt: TGTGCCAGCAGACTAGGAGTGTACGGCCCAGCCCAGCATTTT
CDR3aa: CASRLGVYGPAQHF

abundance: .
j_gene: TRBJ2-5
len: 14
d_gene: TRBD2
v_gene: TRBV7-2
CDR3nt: TGTGCCAGCAGCTTCAGCGGGGGGTGTGAGACCCAGTACTTC
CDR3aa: CASSFSGGCETQYF

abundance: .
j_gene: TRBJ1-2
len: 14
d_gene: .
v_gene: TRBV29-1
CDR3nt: TGCAGCGTTAGATCGCTCAGGGCTAGTTATGGCTACACCTTC
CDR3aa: CSVRSLRASYGYTF

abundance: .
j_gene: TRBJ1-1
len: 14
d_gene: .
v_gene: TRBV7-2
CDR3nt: TGTGCCAGCAGCTTACCCGGCGGGAGCACTAAAGCTTTCTTT
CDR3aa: CASSLPGGSTKAFF

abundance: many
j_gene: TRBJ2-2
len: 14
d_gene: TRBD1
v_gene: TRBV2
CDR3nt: TGTGCCAGCAGCCGGGGACAGGGGTTCGGGGAGCTGTTTTTT
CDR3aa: CASSRGQGFGELFF

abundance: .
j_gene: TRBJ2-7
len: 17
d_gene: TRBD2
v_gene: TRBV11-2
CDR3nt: TGTGCCAGCAGCTCCACCTGGGGACTAGCGGGGGCCTACGAGCAGTACTTC
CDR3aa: CASSSTWGLAGAYEQYF

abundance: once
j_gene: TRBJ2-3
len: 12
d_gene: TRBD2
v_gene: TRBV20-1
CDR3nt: TGCAGTGCTAGTGAGCGGGGAGATACGCAGTATTTT
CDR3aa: CSASERGDTQYF

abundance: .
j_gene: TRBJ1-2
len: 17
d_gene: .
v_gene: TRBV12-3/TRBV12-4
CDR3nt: TGTGCCAGCGGCAGAAAACCTAGCGGGGGGCGCGGCTATGGCTACACCTTC
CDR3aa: CASGRKPSGGRGYGYTF

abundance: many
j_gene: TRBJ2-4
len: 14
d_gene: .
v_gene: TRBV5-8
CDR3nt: TGTGCCAGCAACCGACAGGAGGTCAAAAACATTCAGTACTTC
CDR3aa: CASNRQEVKNIQYF

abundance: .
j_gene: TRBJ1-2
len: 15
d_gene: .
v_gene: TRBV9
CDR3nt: TGTGCCAGCAGCTTAGGACTATCGAAAAGAGATTACTACACCTTC
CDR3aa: CASSLGLSKRDYYTF

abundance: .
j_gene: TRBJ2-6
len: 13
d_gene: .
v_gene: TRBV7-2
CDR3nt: TGTGCCAGCAGCTCCCCCTTGACCGACACCCTGACCTTC
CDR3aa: CASSSPLTDTLTF

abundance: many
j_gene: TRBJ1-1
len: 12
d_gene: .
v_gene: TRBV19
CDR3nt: TGTGCCACCCTCCAGGGGAACACTGAAGCTTTCTTT
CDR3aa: CATLQGNTEAFF

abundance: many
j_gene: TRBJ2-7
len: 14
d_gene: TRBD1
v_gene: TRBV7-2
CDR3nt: TGTGCCAGCAGCGGACGACAGGGCCCCTACGAGCAGTACTTC
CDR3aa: CASSGRQGPYEQYF

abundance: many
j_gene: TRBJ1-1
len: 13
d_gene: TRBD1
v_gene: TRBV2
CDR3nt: TGTGCCAGCAGTGATCCTGTCAGGGGGCAGGCTTTCTTT
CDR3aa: CASSDPVRGQAFF

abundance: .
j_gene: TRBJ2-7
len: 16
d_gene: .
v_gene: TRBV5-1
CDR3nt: TGCGCCAGCAGCTACGACCCGAGGAGCACGAGGAACGAGCAGTACTTC
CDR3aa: CASSYDPRSTRNEQYF

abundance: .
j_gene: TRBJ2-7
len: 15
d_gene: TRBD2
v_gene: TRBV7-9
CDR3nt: TGTGCCAGCAGCTTAGCGGGGAGGGAGGCCTACGAGCAGTACTTC
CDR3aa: CASSLAGREAYEQYF

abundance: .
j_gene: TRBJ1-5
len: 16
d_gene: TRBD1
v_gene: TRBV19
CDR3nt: TGTGCCAGTAGTATTCGTGAGGGACAGGGCAATCAGCCCCAGCATTTT
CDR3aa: CASSIREGQGNQPQHF

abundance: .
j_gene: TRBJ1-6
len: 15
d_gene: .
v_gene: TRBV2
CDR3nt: TGTGCCAGCAACCTACAGCGTTTGGATAATTCACCCCTCCACTTT
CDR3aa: CASNLQRLDNSPLHF

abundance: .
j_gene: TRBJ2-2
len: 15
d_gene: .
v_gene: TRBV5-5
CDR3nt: TGTGCCAGCAGCCCCGGTTTGAGAACAGACGGGGAGCTGTTTTTT
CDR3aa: CASSPGLRTDGELFF

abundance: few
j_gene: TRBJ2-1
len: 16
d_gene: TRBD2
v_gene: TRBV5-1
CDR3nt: TGCGCCAGCAGCTTGGTCGGGACTAGTGGGGTGATTGAGCAGTTCTTC
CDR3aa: CASSLVGTSGVIEQFF

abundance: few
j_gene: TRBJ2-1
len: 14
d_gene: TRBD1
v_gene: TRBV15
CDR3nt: TGTGCCACCAGCAGAGCCCGGGACAGGGGTGAGGAGTTCTTC
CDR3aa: CATSRARDRGEEFF

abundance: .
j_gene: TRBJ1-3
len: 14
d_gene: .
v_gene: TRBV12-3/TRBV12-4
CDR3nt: TGTGCCAGCAGTTTAACCGGTCCCGGGGACACCATATATTTT
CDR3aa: CASSLTGPGDTIYF

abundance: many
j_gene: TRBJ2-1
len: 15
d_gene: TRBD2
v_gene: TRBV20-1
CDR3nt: TGCAGTGCCGCGACTAGCTCCCACTCCTACAATGAGCAGTTCTTC
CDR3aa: CSAATSSHSYNEQFF

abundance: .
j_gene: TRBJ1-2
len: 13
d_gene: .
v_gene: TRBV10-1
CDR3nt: TGCGCCAGCAGCCCCGGATTTTCAAGCGGCTACACCTTC
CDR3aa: CASSPGFSSGYTF

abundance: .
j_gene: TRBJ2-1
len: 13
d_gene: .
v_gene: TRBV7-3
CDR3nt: TGCGCCAGCAGCCAAGTTAGGGGGTCAGTGCAGTTCTTC
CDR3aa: CASSQVRGSVQFF

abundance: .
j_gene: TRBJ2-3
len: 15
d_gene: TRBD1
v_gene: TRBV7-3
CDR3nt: TGTGCCAGCAGCTTAACAGGACAGGGCAGAGATACGCAGTATTTT
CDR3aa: CASSLTGQGRDTQYF

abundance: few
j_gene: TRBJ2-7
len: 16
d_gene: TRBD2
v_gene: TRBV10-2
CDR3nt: TGCGCCAGCGCGGGTGGACTAGCGGGGGGGTCGGTCGAGCAGTACTTC
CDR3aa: CASAGGLAGGSVEQYF

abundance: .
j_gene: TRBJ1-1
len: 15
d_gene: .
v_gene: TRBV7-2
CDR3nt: TGTGCCAGCAGCGCGAACAGGGCGGAGGAGACTGAAGCTTTCTTT
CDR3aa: CASSANRAEETEAFF

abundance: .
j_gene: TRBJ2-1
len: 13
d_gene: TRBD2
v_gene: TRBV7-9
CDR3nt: TGTGCCAGCAGCCCGACTAGCCGCAATGAGCAGTCCTTC
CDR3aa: CASSPTSRNEQSF

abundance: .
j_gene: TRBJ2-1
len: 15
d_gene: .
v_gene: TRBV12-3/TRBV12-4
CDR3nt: TGTGCCAGCAGTTTCCTTGACGGCCCGGGCAATGAGCAGTTCTTC
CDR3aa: CASSFLDGPGNEQFF